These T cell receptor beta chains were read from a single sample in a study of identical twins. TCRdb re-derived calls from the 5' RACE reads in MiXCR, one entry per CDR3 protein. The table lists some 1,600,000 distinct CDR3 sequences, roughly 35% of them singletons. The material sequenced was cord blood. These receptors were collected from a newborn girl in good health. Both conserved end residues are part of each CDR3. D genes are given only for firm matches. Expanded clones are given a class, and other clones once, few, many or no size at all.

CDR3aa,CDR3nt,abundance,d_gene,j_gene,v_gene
CASSKGLADQETQYF,TGTGCCAGTAGTAAGGGACTAGCCGATCAAGAGACCCAGTACTTC,.,TRBD2,TRBJ2-5,TRBV19
CASRQGQDTEAFF,TGTGCCAGCAGGCAGGGTCAGGACACTGAAGCTTTCTTT,.,.,TRBJ1-1,TRBV28
CASSYSLGAEEQFF,TGTGCCAGCAGTTACAGCCTAGGCGCGGAGGAGCAGTTCTTC,many,.,TRBJ2-1,TRBV6-5
CSAGLPYSYNEQFF,TGCAGTGCTGGACTACCCTATTCCTACAATGAGCAGTTCTTC,.,.,TRBJ2-1,TRBV20-1
CASSLSGELAGGNEQFF,TGCGCCAGCAGCTTGTCCGGTGAACTAGCGGGAGGCAATGAGCAGTTCTTC,.,TRBD2,TRBJ2-1,TRBV5-1
CASSQARGQGNTEAFF,TGTGCCAGCAGCCAGGCTAGGGGGCAGGGGAACACTGAAGCTTTCTTT,.,TRBD1,TRBJ1-1,TRBV3-1
CATRDRNTGELFF,TGTGCCACCCGGGACAGGAACACCGGGGAGCTGTTTTTT,.,TRBD1,TRBJ2-2,TRBV12-3/TRBV12-4
CASSPRLSGRALTDTQYF,TGTGCCAGCAGTCCCCGACTTAGCGGGAGGGCCCTCACAGATACGCAGTATTTT,few,TRBD2,TRBJ2-3,TRBV12-3/TRBV12-4
CASSLRPGRGKNIQYF,TGTGCCAGCAGCTTAAGACCTGGGAGGGGGAAAAACATTCAGTACTTC,few,.,TRBJ2-4,TRBV7-9
CASSLHRDIYGYTF,TGTGCCAGCAGCTTACACCGGGACATCTATGGCTACACCTTC,few,.,TRBJ1-2,TRBV5-6
CASSWGGAGETQYF,TGTGCCAGCAGCTGGGGTGGGGCTGGAGAGACCCAGTACTTC,once,.,TRBJ2-5,TRBV11-2
CSARRAGQVYGDTQYF,TGCAGTGCTAGGAGGGCTGGACAGGTGTACGGGGATACGCAGTATTTT,.,TRBD1,TRBJ2-3,TRBV20-1
CASSKGEGAPQETQYF,TGTGCCAGCAGCAAAGGGGAGGGGGCCCCCCAAGAGACCCAGTACTTC,few,.,TRBJ2-5,TRBV21-1
CSARETSGRPEQYF,TGCAGTGCTAGAGAGACTAGCGGGAGGCCTGAGCAGTACTTC,.,TRBD2,TRBJ2-7,TRBV20-1
CATSRGRAGGHEQYF,TGTGCCACCAGCAGGGGACGAGCGGGGGGCCACGAGCAGTACTTC,.,TRBD2,TRBJ2-7,TRBV15
CAITSGRGGNLDTQYF,TGTGCCATTACTAGCGGGAGAGGTGGCAATCTAGATACGCAGTATTTT,.,TRBD2,TRBJ2-3,TRBV2
CASSLVPAGGLDTQYF,TGTGCCAGCAGCTTAGTTCCAGCGGGGGGGCTAGATACGCAGTATTTT,few,TRBD2,TRBJ2-3,TRBV7-2
CAIKAAGELFF,TGTGCCATCAAGGCAGCCGGGGAGCTGTTTTTT,few,.,TRBJ2-2,TRBV10-3
CATRGSSGGGADTQYF,TGCGCCACCAGAGGGTCTAGCGGGGGGGGAGCAGATACGCAGTATTTT,few,TRBD2,TRBJ2-3,TRBV10-2
CASSFSLSATYSNQPQHF,TGTGCCAGCAGTTTCAGTCTGTCAGCCACTTATAGCAATCAGCCCCAGCATTTT,few,.,TRBJ1-5,TRBV28
CASSFAGTKVTEAFF,TGTGCCAGCAGCTTTGCAGGGACTAAGGTAACTGAAGCTTTCTTT,.,.,TRBJ1-1,TRBV11-2
CASSSHLLGRRETQYF,TGTGCCAGCAGTTCCCACCTACTAGGACGCAGAGAGACCCAGTACTTC,few,.,TRBJ2-5,TRBV27
CASSPEQFF,TGTGCCAGCAGCCCTGAACAGTTCTTC,few,.,TRBJ2-1,TRBV7-8
CASSRRRTGGTGELFF,TGTGCCAGCAGCAGAAGAAGGACAGGGGGCACCGGGGAGCTGTTTTTT,once,TRBD1,TRBJ2-2,TRBV12-3/TRBV12-4
CASRASGRSSYEQYF,TGTGCCAGCAGGGCTAGCGGGAGGAGCTCCTACGAGCAGTACTTC,few,TRBD2,TRBJ2-7,TRBV6-5
CASSYSGDRALRGYTF,TGTGCCAGCAGTTACTCCGGGGACAGGGCACTTAGGGGCTACACCTTC,many,TRBD1,TRBJ1-2,TRBV6-6
CSALDRSAGETQYF,TGCAGTGCTCTAGACAGGTCGGCAGGGGAGACCCAGTACTTC,many,.,TRBJ2-5,TRBV20-1
CASSFTPLYGYTF,TGTGCCAGCAGTTTTACTCCCCTCTATGGCTACACCTTC,few,.,TRBJ1-2,TRBV12-3/TRBV12-4
CASSQVSSAGGPFNEQFF,TGTGCCAGCAGCCAAGTGTCTTCGGCGGGAGGGCCGTTCAATGAGCAGTTCTTC,.,TRBD2,TRBJ2-1,TRBV3-1
CASSAWTGRNTEAFF,TGTGCCAGCAGCGCCTGGACAGGGAGGAACACTGAAGCTTTCTTT,.,TRBD1,TRBJ1-1,TRBV12-3/TRBV12-4
CSAIAGGRVTQYF,TGCAGCGCCATAGCGGGGGGGCGGGTTACGCAGTATTTT,few,TRBD2,TRBJ2-3,TRBV29-1
CASCGLWGVSGNQPQHF,TGTGCCAGCTGTGGGTTATGGGGGGTATCGGGCAATCAGCCCCAGCATTTT,.,.,TRBJ1-5,TRBV28
CASGPRTKSDTEAFF,TGCGCCAGCGGCCCCCGGACTAAGTCTGACACTGAAGCTTTCTTT,.,.,TRBJ1-1,TRBV5-1
CSAPGEGVSNQPQHF,TGCAGTGCTCCCGGCGAGGGTGTCAGCAATCAGCCCCAGCATTTT,few,.,TRBJ1-5,TRBV20-1
CASSFPPSGRYEQYF,TGTGCCAGCAGTTTCCCCCCTAGCGGGAGGTACGAGCAGTACTTC,.,TRBD2,TRBJ2-7,TRBV28
CSVPRQGASTDTQYF,TGCAGCGTCCCGAGACAGGGGGCTAGCACAGATACGCAGTATTTT,few,TRBD1,TRBJ2-3,TRBV29-1
CASSRPGLALNEQFF,TGTGCCAGCAGCAGGCCGGGACTAGCGCTTAATGAGCAGTTCTTC,.,TRBD2,TRBJ2-1,TRBV7-6
CASSVGSGSTDTQYF,TGTGCCAGCAGCGTAGGGAGCGGTAGCACAGATACGCAGTATTTT,few,.,TRBJ2-3,TRBV9
CASASREPTDTQYF,TGTGCCAGCGCTTCCAGGGAGCCCACAGATACGCAGTATTTT,.,.,TRBJ2-3,TRBV2
CASSEGWGEAFF,TGTGCCAGCAGTGAAGGCTGGGGTGAAGCTTTCTTT,.,.,TRBJ1-1,TRBV2
CSARDWSPNEQFF,TGCAGTGCTCGGGACTGGTCCCCCAATGAGCAGTTCTTC,.,.,TRBJ2-1,TRBV20-1
CSASTRAETQYF,TGCAGTGCTAGTACCAGGGCTGAGACCCAGTACTTC,few,.,TRBJ2-5,TRBV20-1
CASSRRPDEKLFF,TGTGCCAGCAGCCGAAGACCGGACGAAAAACTGTTTTTT,.,.,TRBJ1-4,TRBV27
CASSPPTSRHEQYF,TGTGCCAGCAGTCCGCCGACTAGCCGCCATGAGCAGTACTTC,.,TRBD2,TRBJ2-7,TRBV28
CASSLPRGLEQFF,TGTGCCAGCAGCCTACCCAGGGGGCTTGAGCAGTTCTTC,few,TRBD1,TRBJ2-1,TRBV7-9
CASSYINQPQHF,TGTGCCAGCAGCTACATAAATCAGCCCCAGCATTTT,.,.,TRBJ1-5,TRBV7-2
CASSQTSTGPQSRRSYTQYF,TGTGCCAGCAGCCAAACATCGACAGGACCCCAATCACGGAGGTCCTATACGCAGTATTTT,few,.,TRBJ2-3,TRBV11-2
CTSSLDSYNEQFF,TGTACCAGCAGTTTAGACAGTTACAATGAGCAGTTCTTC,.,.,TRBJ2-1,TRBV27
CSASKGADNSPLHF,TGCAGTGCTAGTAAGGGGGCCGATAATTCACCCCTCCACTTT,few,TRBD1,TRBJ1-6,TRBV20-1
CASSFTSASTDTQYF,TGCGCCAGCAGCTTCACTAGCGCCAGCACAGATACGCAGTATTTT,few,TRBD2,TRBJ2-3,TRBV5-1
CASSEVAARDTQYF,TGTGCCAGCAGTGAAGTAGCAGCCAGAGATACGCAGTATTTT,few,.,TRBJ2-3,TRBV6-1
CASSAGQGQETQYF,TGTGCCAGCAGCGCGGGACAAGGTCAAGAGACCCAGTACTTC,many,.,TRBJ2-5,TRBV9
CAISSGYNEQVF,TGTGCCATCAGTTCAGGGTACAATGAGCAGGTCTTC,.,.,TRBJ2-1,TRBV10-3
CASSPRLRGNEQFF,TGTGCCAGCAGCCCCCGGTTGCGGGGCAATGAGCAGTTCTTC,few,.,TRBJ2-1,TRBV27
CASSHAPGQKTGELFF,TGCGCCAGCAGCCATGCACCGGGACAGAAGACCGGGGAGCTGTTTTTT,.,TRBD1,TRBJ2-2,TRBV4-1
CASSQGRTGGPNYGYTF,TGCGCCAGCAGCCAAGGGAGAACAGGGGGCCCTAACTATGGCTACACCTTC,few,TRBD1,TRBJ1-2,TRBV4-1
CASSPRGAPPHF,TGTGCCAGCAGCCCCAGGGGTGCCCCCCCCCACTTT,.,.,TRBJ1-6,TRBV12-3/TRBV12-4